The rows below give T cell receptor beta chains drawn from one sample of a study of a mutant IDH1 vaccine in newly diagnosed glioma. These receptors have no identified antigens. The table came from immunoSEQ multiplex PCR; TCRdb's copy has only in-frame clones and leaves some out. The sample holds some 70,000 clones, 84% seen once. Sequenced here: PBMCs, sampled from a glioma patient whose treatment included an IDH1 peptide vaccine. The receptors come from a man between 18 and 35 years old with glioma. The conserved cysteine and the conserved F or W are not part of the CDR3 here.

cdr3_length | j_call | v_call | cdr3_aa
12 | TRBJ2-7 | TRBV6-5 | ASRMNPGFSEQY
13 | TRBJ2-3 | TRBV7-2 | ASSPTGGIPDTQY
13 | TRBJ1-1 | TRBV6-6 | ASSYSGLVGTEAF
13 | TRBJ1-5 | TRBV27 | ASSLRPGGDQPQH
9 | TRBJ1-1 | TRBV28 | ASSLSIEAF
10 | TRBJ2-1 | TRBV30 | AWNGGRNEQF
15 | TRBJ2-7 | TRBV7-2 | ASSSRTSGGASYEQY
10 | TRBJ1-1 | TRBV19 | ASSQFNTEAF
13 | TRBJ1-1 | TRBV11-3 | ASSSDTNMNTEAF
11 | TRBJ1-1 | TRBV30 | AWSSTGALGAF
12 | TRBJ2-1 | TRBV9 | ASSVGVSYNEQF
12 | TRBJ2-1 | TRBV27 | ASSKQGFHNEQF
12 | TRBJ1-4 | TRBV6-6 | ASSYGQQYEKLF
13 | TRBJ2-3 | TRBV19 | ASINRGLSGDTQY
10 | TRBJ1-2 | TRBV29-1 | SVDGQVYGYT
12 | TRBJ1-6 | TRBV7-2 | ASSPRQGSSPLH
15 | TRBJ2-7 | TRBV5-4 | ASSHNLWTSGTREQY
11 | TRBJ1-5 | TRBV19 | ASSISSNQPQH
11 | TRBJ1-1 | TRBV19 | ASSIPPGLEAF
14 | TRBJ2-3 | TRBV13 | ASSFRTAILTDTQY
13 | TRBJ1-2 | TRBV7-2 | ASSLGQGVPYGYT
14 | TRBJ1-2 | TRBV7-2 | ASSVGGTRGNYGYT
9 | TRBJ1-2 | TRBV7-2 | ASSLYYGYT
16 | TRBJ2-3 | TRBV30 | AWSEESEDARKTDTQY
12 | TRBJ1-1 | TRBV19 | ASTKRDWDTEAF
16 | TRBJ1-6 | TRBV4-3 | ASSKYLDRDLYNSPLH
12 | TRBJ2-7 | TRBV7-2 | ASSADRGLLEQY
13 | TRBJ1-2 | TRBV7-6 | ASSLDESRVYGYT
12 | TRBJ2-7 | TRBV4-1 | ASSQDGQGVEQY
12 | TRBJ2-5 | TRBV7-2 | ASSRGGVQETQY
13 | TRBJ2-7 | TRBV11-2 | ASSSAGRSSYEQY
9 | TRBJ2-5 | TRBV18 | ASSPQETQY
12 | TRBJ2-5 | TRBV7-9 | ASSFLSGQETQY
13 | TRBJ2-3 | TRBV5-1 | ASSLGDRDADTQY
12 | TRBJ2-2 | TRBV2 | ASRRLAGTGELF
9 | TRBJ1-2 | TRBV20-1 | SARDGHRYT
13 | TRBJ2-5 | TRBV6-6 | ASRRTGVVFETQY
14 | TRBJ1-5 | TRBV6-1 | ASSEAAGAGNQPQH
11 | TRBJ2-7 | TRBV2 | ASSEYPGYEQY
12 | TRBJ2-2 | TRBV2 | ASSEQGGGGELF
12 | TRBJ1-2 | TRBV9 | ASSVGWGAGGYT
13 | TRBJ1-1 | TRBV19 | ASRDDRAISAEAF
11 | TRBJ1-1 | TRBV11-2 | ASSLDMQAEAF
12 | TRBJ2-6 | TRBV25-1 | ASGTKSGANVLT